This T cell receptor (beta chain) originates from a study of identical twins. The germline V gene has CDR1 SEHNR and CDR2 FQNEAQ (reference sequence). This CDR3 region has 11 residues. The germline V and J ends were trimmed by 4 bases and 6 bases, with 7 bases remaining between them. This clonotype was detected a few times. TCRdb re-analysed the 5' RACE reads in MiXCR, keeping a single row per CDR3 protein. The sample lists hundreds of thousands of distinct CDR3 sequences; over 15% were seen once. Separately, the same data were catalogued under a study of T cells expressing NK-cell markers. According to that study: There were a handful of donors in whom these clonotypes also led the CD3+CD56-NKG2C+ fraction.

The sequence came from a woman aged 18 to 35 in good health. Specimen: PBMCs. The chain uses TRBV7-9 and TRBJ2-7; D not certain. CDR3 amino acids: CASSWKAEQYF. As DNA, the CDR3 is TGTGCCAGCAGCTGGAAAGCCGAGCAGTACTTC.